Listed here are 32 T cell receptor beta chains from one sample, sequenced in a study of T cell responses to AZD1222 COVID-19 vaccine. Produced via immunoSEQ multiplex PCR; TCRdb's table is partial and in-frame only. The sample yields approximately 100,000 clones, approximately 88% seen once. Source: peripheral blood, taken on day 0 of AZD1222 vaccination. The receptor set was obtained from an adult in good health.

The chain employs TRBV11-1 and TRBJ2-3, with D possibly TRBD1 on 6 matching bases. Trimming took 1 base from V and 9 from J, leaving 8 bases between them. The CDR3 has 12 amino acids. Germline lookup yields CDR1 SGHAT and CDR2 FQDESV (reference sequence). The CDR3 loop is CASSLVRGTQYF. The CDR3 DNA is TGTGCCAGCAGCTTAGTCAGGGGCACGCAGTATTTT.

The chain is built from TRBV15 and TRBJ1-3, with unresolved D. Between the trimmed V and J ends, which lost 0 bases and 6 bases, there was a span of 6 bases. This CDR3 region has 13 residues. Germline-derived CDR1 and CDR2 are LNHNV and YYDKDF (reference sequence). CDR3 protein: CATSRDPTNTIYF. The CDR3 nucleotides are TGTGCCACCAGCAGAGATCCGACAAACACCATATATTTT.

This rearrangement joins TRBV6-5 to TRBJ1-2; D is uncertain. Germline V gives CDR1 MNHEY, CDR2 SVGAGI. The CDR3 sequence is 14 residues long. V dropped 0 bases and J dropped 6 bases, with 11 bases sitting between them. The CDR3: CASSYSRKQDGYTF. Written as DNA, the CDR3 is TGTGCCAGCAGTTACTCGAGAAAGCAAGATGGCTACACCTTC.

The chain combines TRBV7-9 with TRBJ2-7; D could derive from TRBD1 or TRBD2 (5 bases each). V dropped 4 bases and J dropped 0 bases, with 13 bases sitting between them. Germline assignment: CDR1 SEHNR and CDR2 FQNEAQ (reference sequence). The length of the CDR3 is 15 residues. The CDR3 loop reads CASSSGAPYSYEQYF. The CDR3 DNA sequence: TGTGCCAGCAGCTCCGGGGCCCCATACTCCTACGAGCAGTACTTC.

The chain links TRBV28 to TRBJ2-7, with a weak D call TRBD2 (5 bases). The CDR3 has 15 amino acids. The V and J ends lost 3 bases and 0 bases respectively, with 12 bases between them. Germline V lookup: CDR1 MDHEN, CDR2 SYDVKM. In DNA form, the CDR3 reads TGTGCCAGCAGTTTCACCGGGGTAGTCTCCTACGAGCAGTACTTC. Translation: CASSFTGVVSYEQYF.

The chain's CDR3 is CASSYSPLTRSGNTIYF. The CDR3 DNA reads TGCGCCAGCAGCTACTCCCCTCTTACACGGTCTGGAAACACCATATATTTT. J is TRBJ1-3 and V is TRBV5-1, with D unresolved. The V and J ends lost 3 bases and 1 base respectively, with 17 bases between them. Germline loops: CDR1 SGHRS, CDR2 YFSETQ. The CDR3 contains 17 residues.

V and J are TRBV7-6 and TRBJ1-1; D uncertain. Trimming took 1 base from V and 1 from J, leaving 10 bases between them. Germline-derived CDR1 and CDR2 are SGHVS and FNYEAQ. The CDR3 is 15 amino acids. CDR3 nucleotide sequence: TGTGCCAGCAGCTTAGGGTATGGGTCGAACACTGAAGCTTTCTTT. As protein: CASSLGYGSNTEAFF. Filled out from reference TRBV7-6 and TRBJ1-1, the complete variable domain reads GAGVSQSPRYKVTKRGQDVALRCDPISGHVSLYWYRQALGQGPEFLTYFNYEAQQDKSGLPNDRFSAERPEGSISTLTIQRTEQRDSAMYRCASSLGYGSNTEAFFGQGTRLTVV.

As DNA, the CDR3 is TGCGCCAGCAGCCAAGGACAGTTCTACGAGCAGTACTTC. Its protein product is CASSQGQFYEQYF. The V gene is TRBV4-1, the J gene TRBJ2-7; D might be TRBD1 (5 bases). The length of the CDR3 is 13 residues. Germline V gene lookup returns CDR1 MGHRA and CDR2 YSYEKL. The V and J ends lost 1 base and 3 bases respectively, with 7 bases between them.

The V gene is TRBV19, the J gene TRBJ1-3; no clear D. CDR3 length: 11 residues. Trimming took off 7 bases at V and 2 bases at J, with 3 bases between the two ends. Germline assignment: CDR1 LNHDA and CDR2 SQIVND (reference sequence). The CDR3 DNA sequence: TGTGCCAGTATAACTGGAAACACCATATATTTT. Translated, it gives CASITGNTIYF.

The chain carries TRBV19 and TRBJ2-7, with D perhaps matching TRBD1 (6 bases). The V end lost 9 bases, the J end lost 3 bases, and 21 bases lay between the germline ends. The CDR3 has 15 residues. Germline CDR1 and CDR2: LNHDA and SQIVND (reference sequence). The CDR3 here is CASRPFSTGVYEQYF. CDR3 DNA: TGTGCCAGCCGTCCCTTTTCGACAGGAGTCTACGAGCAGTACTTC.

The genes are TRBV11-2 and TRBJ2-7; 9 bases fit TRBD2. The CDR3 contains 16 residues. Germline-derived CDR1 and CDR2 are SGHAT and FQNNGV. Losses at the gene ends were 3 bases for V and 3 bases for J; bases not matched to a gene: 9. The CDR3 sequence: CASSFKSLRGGYEQYF. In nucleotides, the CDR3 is TGTGCCAGCAGCTTTAAGTCCTTGCGGGGGGGCTACGAGCAGTACTTC.

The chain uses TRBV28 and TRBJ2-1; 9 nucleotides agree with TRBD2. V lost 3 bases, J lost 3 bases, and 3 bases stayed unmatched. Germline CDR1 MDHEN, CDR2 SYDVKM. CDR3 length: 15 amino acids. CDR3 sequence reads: CASSFASGVYNEQFF. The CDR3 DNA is TGTGCCAGCAGTTTCGCTAGCGGGGTCTACAATGAGCAGTTCTTC.

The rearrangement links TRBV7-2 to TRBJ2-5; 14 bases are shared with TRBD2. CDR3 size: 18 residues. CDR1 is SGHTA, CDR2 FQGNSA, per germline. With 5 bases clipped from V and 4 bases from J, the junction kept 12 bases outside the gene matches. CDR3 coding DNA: TGTGCCAGCAGCCCCTCGGAGGGACTAGCGGGGGCCCGAGAGACCCAGTACTTC. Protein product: CASSPSEGLAGARETQYF.

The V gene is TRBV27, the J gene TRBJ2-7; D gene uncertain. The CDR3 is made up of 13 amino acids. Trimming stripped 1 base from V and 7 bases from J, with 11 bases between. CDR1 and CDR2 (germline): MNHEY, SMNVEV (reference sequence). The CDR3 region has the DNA TGTGCCAGCAGTTTATGGTCGAAACGGGAGCAGTACTTC. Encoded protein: CASSLWSKREQYF.

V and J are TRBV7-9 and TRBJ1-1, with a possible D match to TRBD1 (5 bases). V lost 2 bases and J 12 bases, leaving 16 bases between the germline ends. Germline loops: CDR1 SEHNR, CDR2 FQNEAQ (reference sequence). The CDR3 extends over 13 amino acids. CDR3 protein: CASSLRQDSWSFF. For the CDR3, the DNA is TGTGCCAGCAGCTTAAGGCAAGACAGCTGGTCTTTCTTT.

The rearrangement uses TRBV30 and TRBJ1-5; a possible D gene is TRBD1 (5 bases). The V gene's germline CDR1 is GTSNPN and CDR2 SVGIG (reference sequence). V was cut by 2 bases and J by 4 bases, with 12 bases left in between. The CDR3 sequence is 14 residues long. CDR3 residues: CAWSHGGGNQPQHF. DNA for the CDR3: TGTGCCTGGAGTCACGGGGGGGGGAATCAGCCCCAGCATTTT.

The DNA of the CDR3 is TGTGCCAGCGGACAGGGAGTCAGCGGGGAGCTGTTTTTT. Translated, it gives CASGQGVSGELFF. The chain uses TRBV2 and TRBJ2-2, with TRBD1 identical over 8 bases. The germline V gene has CDR1 SNHLY and CDR2 FYNNEI. The CDR3 covers 13 residues. V trimming: 8 bases; J trimming: 7 bases; junction bases outside the gene matches: 6. Looking up the rest from reference TRBV2 and TRBJ2-2 gives the full variable domain: EPEVTQTPSHQVTQMGQEVILRCVPISNHLYFYWYRQILGQKVEFLVSFYNNEISEKSEIFDDQFSVERPDGSNFTLKIRSTKLEDSAMYFCASGQGVSGELFFGEGSRLTVL.

The chain's CDR3 is CASSRGTPKSGNTIYF. In DNA, the CDR3 is TGTGCCAGCAGCCGAGGGACACCAAAATCCGGAAACACCATATATTTT. V gene TRBV7-3 combines with J gene TRBJ1-3; D perhaps matches TRBD1 (6 bases). The V and J ends lost 5 bases and 4 bases respectively, with 18 bases between them. This CDR3 spans 16 amino acids. CDR1 is SGHTA, CDR2 FQGTGA, per germline.

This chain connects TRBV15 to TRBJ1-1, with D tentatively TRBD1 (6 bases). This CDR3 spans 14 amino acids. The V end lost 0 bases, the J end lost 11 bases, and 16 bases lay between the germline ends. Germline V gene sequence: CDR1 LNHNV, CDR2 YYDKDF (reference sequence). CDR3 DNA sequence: TGTGCCACCAGCAGAGATGAAAGGGGGACTGGTGCTTTCTTT. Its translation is CATSRDERGTGAFF.

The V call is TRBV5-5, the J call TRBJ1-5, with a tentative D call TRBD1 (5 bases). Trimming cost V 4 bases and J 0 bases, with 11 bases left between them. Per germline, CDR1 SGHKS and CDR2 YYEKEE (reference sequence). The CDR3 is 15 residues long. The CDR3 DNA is TGTGCCAGCAGCAGGGACCGGAGTAGCAATCAGCCCCAGCATTTT. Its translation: CASSRDRSSNQPQHF.

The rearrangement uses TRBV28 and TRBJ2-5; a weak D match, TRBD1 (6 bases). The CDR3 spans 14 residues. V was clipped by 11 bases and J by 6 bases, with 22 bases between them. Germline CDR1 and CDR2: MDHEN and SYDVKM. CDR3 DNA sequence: TGTGCCGGGCAGGGGACGGGGTCTGTAAAGACCCAGTACTTC. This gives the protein CAGQGTGSVKTQYF. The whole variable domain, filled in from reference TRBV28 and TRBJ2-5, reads DVKVTQSSRYLVKRTGEKVFLECVQDMDHENMFWYRQDPGLGLRLIYFSYDVKMKEKGDIPEGYSVSREKKERFSLILESASTNQTSMYLCAGQGTGSVKTQYFGPGTRLLVL.

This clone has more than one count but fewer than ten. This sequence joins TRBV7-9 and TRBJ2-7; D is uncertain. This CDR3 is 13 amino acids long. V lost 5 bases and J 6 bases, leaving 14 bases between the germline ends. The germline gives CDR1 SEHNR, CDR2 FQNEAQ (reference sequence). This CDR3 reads CASSPRSAREQYF. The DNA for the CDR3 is TGTGCCAGCAGCCCCCGGTCAGCCCGCGAGCAGTACTTC.

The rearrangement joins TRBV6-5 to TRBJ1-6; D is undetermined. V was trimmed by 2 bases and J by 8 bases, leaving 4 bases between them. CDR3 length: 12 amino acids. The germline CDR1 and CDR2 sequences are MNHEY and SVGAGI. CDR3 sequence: CASSYRHSPLHF. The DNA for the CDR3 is TGTGCCAGCAGTTACCGTCATTCACCCCTCCACTTT.

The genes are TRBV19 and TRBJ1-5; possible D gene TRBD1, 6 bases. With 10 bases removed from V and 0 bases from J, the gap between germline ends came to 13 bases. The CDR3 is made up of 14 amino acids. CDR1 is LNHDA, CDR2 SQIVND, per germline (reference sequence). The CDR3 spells CATVGQYSNQPQHF. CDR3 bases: TGTGCCACCGTCGGACAGTATAGCAATCAGCCCCAGCATTTT.

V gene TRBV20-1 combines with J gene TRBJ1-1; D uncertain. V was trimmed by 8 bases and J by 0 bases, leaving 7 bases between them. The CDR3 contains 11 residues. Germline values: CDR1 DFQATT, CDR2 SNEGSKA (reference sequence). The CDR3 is CSSFVNTEAFF. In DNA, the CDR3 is TGCAGTTCCTTCGTGAACACTGAAGCTTTCTTT.

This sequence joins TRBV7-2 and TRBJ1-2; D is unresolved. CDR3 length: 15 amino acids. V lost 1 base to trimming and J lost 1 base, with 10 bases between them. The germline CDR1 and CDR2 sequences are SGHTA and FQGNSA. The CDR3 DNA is TGTGCCAGCAGCTTAGACAGCGCGGTTAACTATGGCTACACCTTC. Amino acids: CASSLDSAVNYGYTF.

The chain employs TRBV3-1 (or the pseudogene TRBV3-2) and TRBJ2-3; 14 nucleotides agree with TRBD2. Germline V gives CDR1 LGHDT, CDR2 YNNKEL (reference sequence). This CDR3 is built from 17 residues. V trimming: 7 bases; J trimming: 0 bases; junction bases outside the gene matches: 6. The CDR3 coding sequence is TGTGCCAGCACGCGGACTAGCGGGGGGACTAGCACAGATACGCAGTATTTT. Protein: CASTRTSGGTSTDTQYF.

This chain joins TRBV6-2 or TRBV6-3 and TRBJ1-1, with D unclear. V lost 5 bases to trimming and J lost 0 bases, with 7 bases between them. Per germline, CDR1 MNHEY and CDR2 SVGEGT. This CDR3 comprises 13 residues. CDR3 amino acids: CASSRLMNTEAFF. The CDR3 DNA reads TGTGCCAGCAGTCGACTCATGAACACTGAAGCTTTCTTT.

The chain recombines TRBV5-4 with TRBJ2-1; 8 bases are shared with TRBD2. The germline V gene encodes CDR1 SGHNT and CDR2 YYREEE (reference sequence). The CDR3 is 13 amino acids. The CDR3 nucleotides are TGTCGGGGGGGCGGATCACCCAACAATGAGCAGTTCTTC. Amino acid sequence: CRGGGSPNNEQFF. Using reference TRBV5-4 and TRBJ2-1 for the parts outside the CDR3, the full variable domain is ETGVTQSPTHLIKTRGQQVTLRCSSQSGHNTVSWYQQALGQGPQFIFQYYREEENGRGNFPPRFSGLQFPNYSSELNVNALELDDSALYLCRGGGSPNNEQFFGPGTRLTVL.

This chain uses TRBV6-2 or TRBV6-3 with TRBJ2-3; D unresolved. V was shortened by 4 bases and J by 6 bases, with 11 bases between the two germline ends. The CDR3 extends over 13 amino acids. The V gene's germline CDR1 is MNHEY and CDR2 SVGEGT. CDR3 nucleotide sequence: TGTGCCAGCAGTTCCCGGGTGTACGATACGCAGTATTTT. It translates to CASSSRVYDTQYF.

CDR3 bases: TGTGCCAGCAGTACCGACGGGGGGGGATACAGCTATGGCTACACCTTC. As protein: CASSTDGGGYSYGYTF. The chain couples TRBV27 to TRBJ1-2; D is perhaps TRBD1 (5 bases). This CDR3 spans 16 amino acids. Germline CDR1 and CDR2: MNHEY and SMNVEV (reference sequence). V shed 5 bases and J shed 4 bases, with 20 bases lying between them.

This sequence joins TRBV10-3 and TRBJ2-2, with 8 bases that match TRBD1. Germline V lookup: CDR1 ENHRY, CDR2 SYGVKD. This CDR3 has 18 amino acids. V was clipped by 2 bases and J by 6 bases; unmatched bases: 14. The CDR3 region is CAISEPRYRGLVPGELFF. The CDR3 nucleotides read TGTGCCATCAGTGAGCCAAGATACAGGGGGTTAGTTCCCGGGGAGCTGTTTTTT.